This is a list of T cell receptor beta chains from one sample in a study of technical replicates of blood from a handful of donors. The table came from immunoSEQ multiplex PCR; TCRdb's copy has only in-frame clones and leaves some out. The sample lists about 62,000 clones; roughly 91% were seen once. Sequenced material: PBMCs. The receptors derive from a human donor in good health. Some clones in this sample may be carry-over from other donors' samples. CDR3s include the opening cysteine and the closing phenylalanine or tryptophan. The D gene is left open where the match is weak. Size values are once, few and many counts, or a class for expanded clones, and some rows have none.

v_call	d_call	j_call	clone_size	cdr3_nt	cdr3_aa
TRBV12-5	TRBD1	TRBJ2-4	-	TGTGCTAGTGGTAGCCGCGACAGGGGGCTGGCCAAAAACATTCAGTACTTC	CASGSRDRGLAKNIQYF
TRBV5-1	TRBD1	TRBJ2-5	-	TGCGCCAGCAGCTCGTCGGGACAGCACCAAGAGACCCAGTACTTC	CASSSSGQHQETQYF
TRBV7-8	-	TRBJ1-1	-	TGTGCCAGCAGTCAAAATTTGAACACTGAAGCTTTCTTT	CASSQNLNTEAFF
TRBV7-2	TRBD2	TRBJ2-3	once	TGTGCCAGCAGCTTAGGCGGGGGTACGCAGTATTTT	CASSLGGGTQYF
TRBV7-3	TRBD2	TRBJ2-7	-	TGTGCCAGCAGCCTTTCCGGGACTAGCCCCAAGGAGCAGTACTTC	CASSLSGTSPKEQYF
TRBV27	TRBD1	TRBJ2-2	-	TGTGCCAGCAGGGACCATGGAACAGGGGGCTTTACCGGGGAGCTGTTTTTT	CASRDHGTGGFTGELFF
TRBV2	TRBD2	TRBJ2-7	-	TGTGCCAGCAGTGCCGGGACTAGCGGGAACGAGCAGTACTTC	CASSAGTSGNEQYF
TRBV4-3	-	TRBJ1-5	-	TGCGCCAGCAGCCAAGAGCGGCAGGGTGCCGCGGCCCAGCATTTT	CASSQERQGAAAQHF
TRBV7-9	-	TRBJ2-7	-	TGTGCCAGCAGCTTAGGCGTAGGGAGCGGCAAGCAGTACTTC	CASSLGVGSGKQYF
TRBV15	-	TRBJ2-1	-	TGTGCCACCAGCAGACAGGACAATGAGCAGTTCTTC	CATSRQDNEQFF
TRBV7-3	TRBD2	TRBJ2-3	-	TGTGCCAGCAGCGCCGGACTAGCATCAGATACGCAGTATTTT	CASSAGLASDTQYF
TRBV6-1	-	TRBJ2-7	-	TGTGCCAGCAGTGGTCGGGATGTCGGTGAGCAGTACTTC	CASSGRDVGEQYF
TRBV18	-	TRBJ1-1	few	TGTGCCAGCTCACCTTTCGGGTCTGGGAACACTGAAGCTTTCTTT	CASSPFGSGNTEAFF
TRBV4-1	TRBD2	TRBJ2-7	-	TGCGCCAGCAGCCAAGGTGTGACTAGCAACTCCTACGAGCAGTACTTC	CASSQGVTSNSYEQYF
TRBV30	TRBD2	TRBJ2-3	once	TGTGCGTCAAGTAGCGGGGTCACAGATACGCAGTATTTT	CASSSGVTDTQYF
TRBV19	-	TRBJ2-7	-	TGTGCCAGTAGTATGGACTCCTCATATGGTTTTGAGCAGTACTTC	CASSMDSSYGFEQYF
TRBV6-5	-	TRBJ2-6	once	TGTGCCAGCAGTTACAAGCCCTCTGGGGCCAACGTCCTGACTTTC	CASSYKPSGANVLTF
TRBV2	TRBD2	TRBJ2-7	once	TGTGCCAGCAGTCCGGGGGGCGAGCAGTACTTC	CASSPGGEQYF
TRBV5-1	-	TRBJ2-5	few	TGCGCCAGCAGATCCACCGGGTCAGAGACCCAGTACTTC	CASRSTGSETQYF
TRBV5-5	TRBD1	TRBJ1-2	-	TGTGCCAGCAGCCCGGCGGAGGCAGGGGGCGTGTGGGGCTACACCTTC	CASSPAEAGGVWGYTF
TRBV9	TRBD2	TRBJ2-5	-	TGTGCCAGCAGCGTACTGCCTAGCGGCCAAGAGACCCAGTACTTC	CASSVLPSGQETQYF
TRBV19	TRBD2	TRBJ2-1	once	TGTGCCAGTAGTCCGACCTGGACTAGCGGGACCTACAATGAGCAGTTCTTC	CASSPTWTSGTYNEQFF
TRBV7-9	-	TRBJ2-1	-	TGTGCCAGCAGCTTCGTAGTCACTGAGCAGTTCTTC	CASSFVVTEQFF
TRBV19	-	TRBJ1-3	-	TGTGCCAGTAGGATAGGGGGGGAACTTGACGGAAACACCATATATTTT	CASRIGGELDGNTIYF
TRBV30	-	TRBJ1-5	-	TGTGCCTGGCAGCGAAGCTCGGGGCCCCAGCATTTT	CAWQRSSGPQHF
TRBV6-4	-	TRBJ1-2	-	TGTGCCAGCGGAACGAATAGGGGTAACTATGGCTACACCTTC	CASGTNRGNYGYTF
TRBV5-4	-	TRBJ1-2	-	TGTGCCAGCAGCTTGGTTACCGGAGGTGGCTACACCTTC	CASSLVTGGGYTF
TRBV6-1	TRBD1	TRBJ1-6	once	TGTGCCAGCAGGGAAGGACAGGGGGTGGGTTCACCCCTCCACTTT	CASREGQGVGSPLHF
TRBV10-1	TRBD2	TRBJ2-1	-	TGCGCCAGCAGTGGAACCGGGAGGCCTTGCAATGAGCAGTTCTTC	CASSGTGRPCNEQFF
TRBV5-1	TRBD1	TRBJ2-1	-	TGCGCCAGCAGCTTGGACAGGGGGAATGAGCAGTTCTTC	CASSLDRGNEQFF
TRBV15	TRBD1	TRBJ2-1	-	TGTGCCACCAGCAATGACAGGGTTTTTGTCCGGGAGCAGTTCTTC	CATSNDRVFVREQFF
TRBV28	-	TRBJ1-6	-	TGTGCCAGCACCTCACAGGGAGACGGTAATTCACCCCTCCACTTT	CASTSQGDGNSPLHF
TRBV4-2	-	TRBJ1-5	once	TGTGCCAGCAGCCCCGGGGTGAGCAATCAGCCCCAGCATTTT	CASSPGVSNQPQHF
TRBV4-1	TRBD2	TRBJ2-5	once	TGCGCCAGCAGCCAAGCAATAGCGGGGGGTCAAGAGACCCAGTACTTC	CASSQAIAGGQETQYF
TRBV25-1	TRBD2	TRBJ2-5	once	TGTGCCAGCACCCCCCTAGCGGGAACAGAGACCCAGTACTTC	CASTPLAGTETQYF
TRBV4-3	TRBD1	TRBJ2-7	-	TGCGCCAGCAGCCAGGGACAGGGACGGGCCTACGAGCAGTACTTC	CASSQGQGRAYEQYF
TRBV18	-	TRBJ1-4	-	TGTGCCAGCTCACCAAATCCCTTGCGGGGTAATGAAAAACTGTTTTTT	CASSPNPLRGNEKLFF
TRBV4-2	TRBD1	TRBJ1-2	-	TGTGCCAGCAGCCATAGACAGGGAGATGACTACACCTTC	CASSHRQGDDYTF
TRBV7-8	-	TRBJ2-7	-	TGTGCCAGCAGCTTAGTTGGACACCACTACGAGCAGTACTTC	CASSLVGHHYEQYF
TRBV2	TRBD2	TRBJ2-7	once	TGTGCCAGCAGAACCTCGGGAGGGAGGGCCGAAGAGCAGTACTTC	CASRTSGGRAEEQYF
TRBV9	-	TRBJ2-3	-	TGTGCCAGCAGCGTAGGGAAGACGGGACACGTGAGGACGCAGTATTTT	CASSVGKTGHVRTQYF
TRBV7-9	-	TRBJ1-6	-	TGTGCCAGCGGGAGAGGGACCTATAATTCACCCCTCCACTTT	CASGRGTYNSPLHF
TRBV4-3	TRBD1	TRBJ2-7	-	TGCGCCAGCAGCCAAGATTCGGGACAGGGGCTGAACGAGCAGTACTTC	CASSQDSGQGLNEQYF
TRBV19	-	TRBJ1-2	-	TGTGCCAGTACTACGACGACTTTATATGGCTACACCTTC	CASTTTTLYGYTF
TRBV19	-	TRBJ2-5	-	TGTGCCAGTAGTATGAGGGCTAGCTGGGAGACCCAGTACTTC	CASSMRASWETQYF
TRBV10-3	TRBD1	TRBJ1-2	-	TGTGCCGCAGGGACAGGGGCGACGGGGTATGGCTACACCTTC	CAAGTGATGYGYTF